The 22 T cell receptor beta chains reported below all come from one sample, sequenced in a study of Graves' ophthalmopathy and Graves' hyperthyroidism. RNA transcripts were the template, and TCR beta CDR3 regions were amplified from them. HTBI primers were employed in first-round RT-PCR, then a second-round multiplex PCR followed. TCRdb recomputed calls from the multiplex PCR reads with MiXCR, one row per CDR3 protein. Of some 400,000 distinct CDR3 sequences in the sample, around 17% were seen once. The sample comprised peripheral blood. Receptors were obtained from a young woman with Graves' ophthalmopathy.

There are many counts of this clonotype. The V and J genes are TRBV2 and TRBJ2-7; D not certain. This CDR3 is built from 13 residues. V lost 3 bases to trimming and J lost 3 bases, with 9 bases between them. CDR1 SNHLY and CDR2 FYNNEI come from the germline V gene. The DNA of the CDR3 is TGTGCCAGCAGTGAGGTTGGGGACTACGAGCAGTACTTC. Amino acids: CASSEVGDYEQYF.

The gene calls are TRBV7-2 and TRBJ2-7, with D possibly TRBD2 on 5 matching bases. Between the trimmed V and J ends, which lost 2 bases and 2 bases, there was a span of 10 bases. The germline V gene encodes CDR1 SGHTA and CDR2 FQGNSA. This CDR3 spans 14 amino acids. The CDR3 DNA follows: TGTGCCAGCAGCTTAACGGTCGGGGCCTACGAGCAGTACTTC. Protein product: CASSLTVGAYEQYF.

Ten or more counts support this clonotype. The genes are TRBV11-2 and TRBJ1-5; D is unclear. CDR3 length: 14 amino acids. The germline CDR1 and CDR2 sequences are SGHAT and FQNNGV. V was pared by 4 bases and J by 7 bases, with 14 bases between. The CDR3 sequence is CASSSLKGAQPQHF. In DNA, the CDR3 is TGTGCCAGCAGCTCCCTTAAGGGCGCCCAGCCCCAGCATTTT.

The chain recombines TRBV6-1 with TRBJ2-7, with no clear D. Germline V CDR1 and CDR2: MNHNS, SASEGT. Trimming left V 6 bases short and J 2 bases short, with 17 bases between. This CDR3 has 15 residues. CDR3 region: CASSVAYAGTYEQYF. CDR3 DNA sequence: TGTGCCAGCAGCGTAGCTTACGCAGGTACCTACGAGCAGTACTTC.

The chain combines TRBV6-5 with TRBJ1-2; 9 nucleotides align to TRBD1. CDR1 and CDR2 (germline): MNHEY, SVGAGI. The J segment lost 4 bases and the V segment lost 2 bases, leaving 5 bases of the junction unmatched. This CDR3 region has 15 residues. CDR3 sequence reads: CASSYLRDRVYGYTF. CDR3 DNA sequence: TGTGCCAGCAGTTACCTCCGGGACAGGGTCTATGGCTACACCTTC.

The V and J genes are TRBV28 and TRBJ2-7; D perhaps matches TRBD1 (6 bases). CDR1 and CDR2 (germline): MDHEN, SYDVKM. With 5 bases removed from V and 3 bases from J, the gap between germline ends came to 17 bases. The CDR3 is made up of 15 amino acids. CDR3 DNA sequence: TGTGCCAGCAGTGCCTTCGACAGGCACAACTACGAGCAGTACTTC. Translated, it gives CASSAFDRHNYEQYF.

This clonotype has at least ten counts. The chain has TRBV20-1 and TRBJ1-1, with D hard to call. CDR1 is DFQATT, CDR2 SNEGSKA, per germline (reference sequence). V was trimmed by 6 bases and J by 5 bases, leaving 19 bases between them. This CDR3 contains 14 residues. CDR3 protein: CSAEFKGVGTEAFF. The CDR3 coding sequence is TGCAGTGCCGAATTCAAGGGAGTGGGAACTGAAGCTTTCTTT.

This clonotype has a count of ten or more. The rearrangement uses TRBV11-2 and TRBJ2-5; 9 bases align to TRBD1. CDR3 length equals 15 residues. Trimming cost V 6 bases and J 5 bases; bases outside gene matches: 10. The germline V gene encodes CDR1 SGHAT and CDR2 FQNNGV. The CDR3 loop reads CASSYTQGAGETQYF. CDR3 nucleotide sequence: TGTGCCAGCAGTTACACACAGGGGGCGGGGGAGACCCAGTACTTC.

This clonotype was seen ten or more times. The V and J genes are TRBV19 and TRBJ1-5; D uncertain. Germline V gives CDR1 LNHDA, CDR2 SQIVND (reference sequence). This CDR3 comprises 13 residues. Trimming stripped 4 bases from V and 6 bases from J, with 10 bases between. The CDR3 sequence is CASSSLQSQPQHF. CDR3 DNA: TGTGCCAGTAGTAGCCTACAGAGTCAGCCCCAGCATTTT.

The rearrangement uses TRBV9 and TRBJ2-2; 12 bases agree with TRBD2. Germline V gene lookup returns CDR1 SGDLS and CDR2 YYNGEE. The CDR3 spans 16 residues. The V segment lost 6 bases and the J segment 6 bases; nucleotides outside the gene matches: 9. CDR3 nucleotide sequence: TGTGCCAGCACCAACCCCCGGACTAGCGGGGCCGGGGAGCTGTTTTTT. Its protein product is CASTNPRTSGAGELFF. Full variable domain (missing parts from reference TRBV9 and TRBJ2-2): DSGVTQTPKHLITATGQRVTLRCSPRSGDLSVYWYQQSLDQGLQFLIQYYNGEERAKGNILERFSAQQFPDLHSELNLSSLELGDSALYFCASTNPRTSGAGELFFGEGSRLTVL.

This clonotype was detected only a few times. The chain uses TRBV6-1 and TRBJ2-5; 12 positions agree with TRBD1. The trim removed 5 bases at V and 5 bases at J, leaving 6 bases unmatched. The CDR3 totals 15 residues. Germline V gives CDR1 MNHNS, CDR2 SASEGT. For the CDR3, the DNA is TGTGCCAGCAGTACGGGACAGGGGGCGCCTGAGACCCAGTACTTC. Protein product: CASSTGQGAPETQYF.

This clonotype was recorded many times. The V and J genes are TRBV19 and TRBJ2-2; D gene uncertain. Germline values: CDR1 LNHDA, CDR2 SQIVND (reference sequence). V dropped 4 bases and J dropped 2 bases, with 8 bases sitting between them. The CDR3 contains 14 residues. The CDR3 sequence is CASSTRRNTGELFF. The CDR3 coding sequence is TGTGCCAGTAGTACTCGACGAAACACCGGGGAGCTGTTTTTT.

This chain connects TRBV28 to TRBJ2-5; TRBD2 aligns across 12 bases. The germline V gene encodes CDR1 MDHEN and CDR2 SYDVKM. V dropped 3 bases and J dropped 5; count of bases not matched to a gene: 7. The CDR3 is made up of 16 amino acids. The CDR3, as DNA: TGTGCCAGCAGTTTGTCTAGGACTAGCGGGAAGGAGACCCAGTACTTC. Translation: CASSLSRTSGKETQYF.

This clonotype came up many times. The genes are TRBV29-1 and TRBJ1-5; D gene ambiguous. The CDR3 length is 13 residues. CDR1 and CDR2 (germline): SQVTM, ANQGSEA. Trimming removed 4 bases at V and 5 bases at J, with 12 bases between. In DNA form, the CDR3 reads TGCAGCGTTGGACATAGGGCGGATCAGCCCCAGCATTTT. It yields the protein CSVGHRADQPQHF. The entire variable domain, with the rest obtained from reference TRBV29-1 and TRBJ1-5, is as follows: SAVISQKPSRDICQRGTSLTIQCQVDSQVTMMFWYRQQPGQSLTLIATANQGSEATYESGFVIDKFPISRPNLTFSTLTVSNMSPEDSSIYLCSVGHRADQPQHFGDGTRLSIL.

This clonotype was detected many times. The chain joins TRBV7-2 to TRBJ1-1, with 7 bases fitting TRBD1. Germline trimming cut 5 bases from V and 1 base from J; bases unmatched to any gene: 7. Germline CDR1 is SGHTA and CDR2 is FQGNSA. The CDR3 has 15 amino acids. The CDR3 loop is CASSLQTGRNTEAFF. As DNA, the CDR3 is TGTGCCAGCAGCCTTCAGACAGGGAGGAACACTGAAGCTTTCTTT.

This clonotype was found many times. This chain uses TRBV19 with TRBJ2-7; D is uncertain. The CDR3 spans 14 residues. Germline V gives CDR1 LNHDA, CDR2 SQIVND (reference sequence). V lost 11 bases to trimming and J lost 1 base, with 18 bases between them. The DNA for the CDR3 is TGTGCCTCTCGGAAGCTGGCAGGTTCCTACGAGCAGTACTTC. Amino acids: CASRKLAGSYEQYF.

This clonotype was seen repeatedly, ten times or more. The rearrangement uses TRBV7-6 and TRBJ2-4; TRBD1 matches at 8 bases. V gave up 5 bases and J gave up 5 bases; unmatched junction bases: 11. The CDR3 is 16 residues long. Germline V lookup: CDR1 SGHVS, CDR2 FNYEAQ. CDR3 DNA: TGTGCCAGCAGCACGCTAGGGCAGGGGGCCCAAAACATTCAGTACTTC. This translates into CASSTLGQGAQNIQYF.

This chain links TRBV6-2 or TRBV6-3 with TRBJ2-7; D is possibly TRBD2 (5 bases). Per germline, CDR1 MNHEY and CDR2 SVGEGT. The ends were cut back, 5 bases at V and 6 bases at J, with 14 bases in the middle. The CDR3 is 13 residues long. CDR3 sequence (DNA): TGTGCCAGCAGTGATCTGGGAGAGGGCGAGCAGTACTTC. Translated, it gives CASSDLGEGEQYF.

This clonotype has ten or more counts. The conserved phenylalanine or tryptophan is not found at the CDR3 terminus, so this likely reflects a read error. The V and J genes are TRBV7-9 and TRBJ2-7, with 8 bases matching TRBD1. Losses at the gene ends were 2 bases for V and 6 bases for J; bases not matched to a gene: 6. The germline V gene has CDR1 SEHNR and CDR2 FQNEAQ (reference sequence). The CDR3 consists of 14 residues. DNA of the CDR3: TGTGCCAGCAGCTTAACCGAGACAGGGGTCGAGCAGTACCTC. This translates into CASSLTETGVEQYL.

The J gene is TRBJ2-7, the V gene TRBV10-3, with D perhaps matching TRBD2 (6 bases). Germline V lookup: CDR1 ENHRY, CDR2 SYGVKD. The CDR3 is made up of 13 amino acids. The V end lost 9 bases, the J end lost 6 bases, and 18 bases lay between the germline ends. CDR3 bases: TGTGCCATGGATAGCGGTCTGGGGGTCGAGCAGTACTTC. Translated, it gives CAMDSGLGVEQYF.

This clonotype was found many times. The genes are TRBV6-1 and TRBJ1-1; D is uncertain. Germline CDR1 MNHNS, CDR2 SASEGT. Trimming took 7 bases from V and 7 from J, leaving 13 bases between them. This CDR3 region has 12 residues. The CDR3 sequence is CASTPGGLEAFF. DNA for the CDR3: TGTGCCAGCACCCCCGGCGGTCTTGAAGCTTTCTTT.

Written as DNA, the CDR3 is TGTGCCAGCAGCCATTACAGGGGGCTCGGCACCGGGGAGCTGTTTTTT. It codes for CASSHYRGLGTGELFF. The chain is built from TRBV28 and TRBJ2-2, with TRBD1 matching 9 bases. This CDR3 spans 16 amino acids. From germline, CDR1 is MDHEN and CDR2 SYDVKM. The junction had 9 bases not matched to a gene; V was cut back by 6 bases and J by 4 bases.